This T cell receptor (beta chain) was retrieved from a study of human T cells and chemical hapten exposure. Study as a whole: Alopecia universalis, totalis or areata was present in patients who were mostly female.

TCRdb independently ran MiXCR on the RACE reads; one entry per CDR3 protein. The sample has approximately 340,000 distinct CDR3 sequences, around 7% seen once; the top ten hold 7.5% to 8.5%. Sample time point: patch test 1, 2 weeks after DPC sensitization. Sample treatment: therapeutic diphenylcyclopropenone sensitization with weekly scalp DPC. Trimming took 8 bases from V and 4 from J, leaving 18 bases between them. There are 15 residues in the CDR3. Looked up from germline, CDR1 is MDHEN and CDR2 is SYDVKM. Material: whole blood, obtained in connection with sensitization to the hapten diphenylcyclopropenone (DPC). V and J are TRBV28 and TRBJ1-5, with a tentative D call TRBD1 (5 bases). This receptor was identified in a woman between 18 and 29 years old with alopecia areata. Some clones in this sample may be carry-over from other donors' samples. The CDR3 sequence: CASGDMGGGNQPQHF. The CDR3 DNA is TGTGCCAGCGGAGATATGGGGGGAGGGAATCAGCCCCAGCATTTT.